Below are 30 T cell receptor beta chains sequenced from a single sample in a study of T cell changes during pregnancy in multiple sclerosis. Produced via immunoSEQ multiplex PCR; TCRdb's table is partial and in-frame only. The table includes tens of thousands of clones, roughly nine tenths detected once. The source was peripheral blood, collected in the second trimester of pregnancy. The receptors shown here come from a female donor in good health, enrolled as a control in a pregnancy study.

This clone came up once. The CDR3, as DNA: TGTGCCAGCAGCCAAGATGGGACGGGAGGATGGACCGGGGAGCTGTTTTTT. Translating it yields CASSQDGTGGWTGELFF. The V gene is TRBV4-2, the J gene TRBJ2-2, with 7 nucleotides matching TRBD2. Germline V CDR1 and CDR2: LGHNA, YNFKEQ. The CDR3 sequence is 17 residues long. V dropped 0 bases and J dropped 5; count of bases not matched to a gene: 9.

The V call is TRBV7-9, the J call TRBJ2-1; 16 bases match TRBD2. Trimming cost V 5 bases and J 8 bases; bases outside gene matches: 6. This CDR3 contains 16 residues. Looked up from germline, CDR1 is SEHNR and CDR2 is FQNEAQ (reference sequence). Here the CDR3 DNA reads TGTGCCAGCAGCCAAGGGACTAGCGGGAGGGACGATGAGCAGTTCTTC. This sequence encodes CASSQGTSGRDDEQFF.

In DNA form, the CDR3 reads TGTGCCAGCAGCTTGACAGCTTTTTCAACCTCCTACGAGCAGTACTTC. It codes for CASSLTAFSTSYEQYF. This chain joins TRBV13 and TRBJ2-7, with a weak D call TRBD1 (5 bases). Per germline, CDR1 PRHDT and CDR2 FYEKMQ (reference sequence). The CDR3 contains 16 residues. Deletions cut 3 bases from V and 0 bases from J, with 15 bases between.

The genes are TRBV28 and TRBJ2-5, with 8 bases aligning to TRBD1. The J call could be wrong; TRBJ2-7 is a better fit for the DNA end. The CDR3 has 14 residues. The germline gives CDR1 MDHEN, CDR2 SYDVKM. CDR3 in DNA: TGTGCCAGCACCATGGACAGGGTAGTCTACGAGCAGTACTTC. Translation: CASTMDRVVYEQYF.

CDR3 sequence: CASSLGWQNTEAFF. In DNA, the CDR3 is TGTGCCAGCAGCTTAGGGTGGCAGAACACTGAAGCTTTCTTT. The V gene is TRBV11-1, the J gene TRBJ1-1, with no clear D. Germline V lookup: CDR1 SGHAT, CDR2 FQDESV (reference sequence). V lost 1 base, J lost 1 base, and 7 bases lay in between. This CDR3 spans 14 amino acids.

The chain joins TRBV15 to TRBJ2-7; D gene unclear. The length of the CDR3 is 15 residues. With 1 base removed from V and 3 bases from J, the gap between germline ends came to 13 bases. CDR1 LNHNV and CDR2 YYDKDF come from the germline V gene (reference sequence). The CDR3 here is CATSRGGEVLYEQYF. DNA for the CDR3: TGTGCCACCAGCAGAGGAGGCGAAGTTCTCTACGAGCAGTACTTC.

The chain is built from TRBV6-1 and TRBJ1-2; D is possibly TRBD1 (6 bases). Germline V gene data show CDR1 as MNHNS and CDR2 as SASEGT. The V and J ends lost 4 bases and 3 bases respectively, with 21 bases between them. There are 17 residues in the CDR3. CDR3 protein: CASSAPAGGGGYYGYTF. The CDR3 DNA is TGTGCCAGCAGTGCTCCTGCGGGGGGAGGGGGGTACTATGGCTACACCTTC.

The chain has TRBV11-1 and TRBJ1-2, with D perhaps TRBD1 (5 bases). There are 13 residues in the CDR3. The V gene lost 5 bases and the J gene lost 2 bases, with 9 bases spanning the gap. The germline CDR1 and CDR2 sequences are SGHAT and FQDESV (reference sequence). The CDR3 region has the DNA TGTGCCAGCAGCGAACAGGCCAACTATGGCTACACCTTC. It yields the protein CASSEQANYGYTF.

In this sample, this clone turned up once. This chain uses TRBV6-1 with TRBJ1-1, with D maybe TRBD1 (5 bases). The germline V gene has CDR1 MNHNS and CDR2 SASEGT. V lost 2 bases and J lost 5, with 15 bases in between. This CDR3 spans 15 amino acids. For the CDR3, the DNA is TGTGCCAGCAGTGAACAAGCCCAGGGTGGGACTGAAGCTTTCTTT. This gives the protein CASSEQAQGGTEAFF.

The rearrangement joins TRBV6-1 to TRBJ2-1; 7 nucleotides agree with TRBD1. CDR1 and CDR2 (germline): MNHNS, SASEGT. This CDR3 spans 12 amino acids. The CDR3, as DNA: TGTGCAGGGGGCTTGTCCTACAATGAGCAGTTCTTC. Translated, it gives CAGGLSYNEQFF.

This chain links TRBV28 with TRBJ2-7, with TRBD2 matching over 14 bases. The germline CDR1 and CDR2 sequences are MDHEN and SYDVKM. Trimming at V came to 7 bases and at J to 1 base, leaving 12 bases not matched to a gene. The CDR3 runs 18 residues. The CDR3 DNA sequence: TGTGCCAGCAATTCCTATGGGGGGACTAGCGGGAGATCCTACGAGCAGTACTTC. This encodes CASNSYGGTSGRSYEQYF.

The chain has TRBV9 and TRBJ1-2, with TRBD1 matching 7 bases. CDR3 length: 15 amino acids. Germline V gene data show CDR1 as SGDLS and CDR2 as YYNGEE. The junction had 10 bases not matched to a gene; V was cut back by 4 bases and J by 4 bases. Written as DNA, the CDR3 is TGTGCCAGCAGCCCTCAGACGACAGGGAGCTATGGCTACACCTTC. This sequence encodes CASSPQTTGSYGYTF.

The rearrangement uses TRBV7-9 and TRBJ1-1; D unclear. The length of the CDR3 is 13 residues. The germline V and J ends were trimmed by 5 bases and 1 base, with 8 bases remaining between them. CDR1 and CDR2 from the germline V gene are SEHNR and FQNEAQ (reference sequence). CDR3: CASSPTGNTEAFF. The CDR3 coding sequence is TGTGCCAGCAGCCCCACGGGGAACACTGAAGCTTTCTTT.

The V and J genes are TRBV28 and TRBJ2-1; 8 nucleotides agree with TRBD2. Germline CDR1 reads MDHEN; CDR2 reads SYDVKM. The CDR3 is made up of 14 amino acids. Losses at the gene ends were 3 bases for V and 14 bases for J; bases not matched to a gene: 12. CDR3 in DNA: TGTGCCAGCAGTTTCCCCGCTAGCGGGTCTTTCGAGTTCTTC. Its protein product is CASSFPASGSFEFF.

DNA of the CDR3: TGTGCTAGTGGTTTGGACTGGCGGACAAATGAGCAGTTCTTC. Protein: CASGLDWRTNEQFF. This rearrangement joins TRBV12-5 to TRBJ2-1; possible D gene TRBD1, 5 bases. This CDR3 is 14 amino acids long. Trimming left V 1 base short and J 7 bases short, with 11 bases between. CDR1 is LGHNT and CDR2 is FRNRAP in the germline V gene.

The rearrangement joins TRBV5-1 to TRBJ1-1; perhaps TRBD1 as D (5 bases). CDR3 size: 14 residues. Germline V CDR1 and CDR2: SGHRS, YFSETQ. Trimming stripped 0 bases from V and 6 bases from J, with 12 bases between. This CDR3 reads CASSLDHRRAEAFF. The CDR3 nucleotides are TGCGCCAGCAGCTTGGATCACAGGAGGGCTGAAGCTTTCTTT.

CDR3 DNA: TGTGCCAGTAGTTCGCCGGGACAGGGGGATAATGGCTACACCTTC. It yields the protein CASSSPGQGDNGYTF. J is TRBJ1-2 and V is TRBV19, with 11 bases that match TRBD1. The germline gives CDR1 LNHDA, CDR2 SQIVND (reference sequence). Trimming at V came to 5 bases and at J to 6 bases, leaving 8 bases not matched to a gene. CDR3 length: 15 residues.

The chain carries TRBV5-5 and TRBJ2-7; the D gene is possibly TRBD2 (5 bases). The V end lost 2 bases, the J end lost 3 bases, and 12 bases lay between the germline ends. In germline, CDR1 is SGHKS, CDR2 YYEKEE (reference sequence). The CDR3 is made up of 14 amino acids. This CDR3 is CASSFHGVGYEQYF. The CDR3 region has the DNA TGTGCCAGCAGCTTCCACGGGGTCGGCTACGAGCAGTACTTC.

V and J are TRBV2 and TRBJ1-5; D is perhaps TRBD1 (6 bases). Germline V gene sequence: CDR1 SNHLY, CDR2 FYNNEI. Between the trimmed V and J ends, which lost 6 bases and 7 bases, there was a span of 16 bases. There are 14 residues in the CDR3. The CDR3 bases are TGTGCCAGCAGCGCACAGGGCACGGTACAGCCCCAGCATTTT. This encodes CASSAQGTVQPQHF.

The V and J genes are TRBV19 and TRBJ1-1; the D is unclear. Trimming shortened V by 6 bases and J by 4 bases, and 9 bases separated the two germline ends. CDR1 and CDR2 (germline): LNHDA, SQIVND (reference sequence). This CDR3 region has 12 residues. The CDR3 spells CASSRGSTEAFF. CDR3 DNA: TGTGCCAGTAGCAGAGGGAGCACTGAAGCTTTCTTT. The full variable domain, its missing parts supplied by reference TRBV19 and TRBJ1-1, is DGGITQSPKYLFRKEGQNVTLSCEQNLNHDAMYWYRQDPGQGLRLIYYSQIVNDFQKGDIAEGYSVSREKKESFPLTVTSAQKNPTAFYLCASSRGSTEAFFGQGTRLTVV.

The rearrangement uses TRBV10-3 and TRBJ1-1; 9 nucleotides agree with TRBD1. V trimming: 6 bases; J trimming: 5 bases; junction bases outside the gene matches: 7. The germline V gene has CDR1 ENHRY and CDR2 SYGVKD. The CDR3 loop spans 14 amino acids. The CDR3 region has the DNA TGTGCCATCAGGAGGGACAGGGAGGTTACTGAAGCTTTCTTT. As protein: CAIRRDREVTEAFF.

The genes are TRBV28 and TRBJ2-1; tentatively, D is TRBD1 (7 bases). This CDR3 is built from 14 residues. V shed 7 bases and J shed 5 bases, with 15 bases lying between them. The germline V gene has CDR1 MDHEN and CDR2 SYDVKM. CDR3 in DNA: TGTGCCAGCATGATCCAGGGGGGCGACAATGAGCAGTTCTTC. This sequence encodes CASMIQGGDNEQFF.

This chain connects TRBV5-4 to TRBJ2-7; D possibly corresponds to TRBD2 (6 bases). The V gene's germline CDR1 is SGHNT and CDR2 YYREEE (reference sequence). The CDR3 is 12 amino acids. V gave up 4 bases and J gave up 5 bases, with 10 bases separating them. DNA of the CDR3: TGTGCCAGCAGCACCGGGGGAAACGAGCAGTACTTC. Translating gives CASSTGGNEQYF. Drawing the rest from reference TRBV5-4 and TRBJ2-7, the complete variable domain is ETGVTQSPTHLIKTRGQQVTLRCSSQSGHNTVSWYQQALGQGPQFIFQYYREEENGRGNFPPRFSGLQFPNYSSELNVNALELDDSALYLCASSTGGNEQYFGPGTRLTVT.

The chain is built from TRBV13 and TRBJ2-2, with 7 bases that match TRBD1. Losses at the gene ends were 5 bases for V and 6 bases for J; bases not matched to a gene: 3. CDR3 length equals 13 residues. Germline V lookup: CDR1 PRHDT, CDR2 FYEKMQ (reference sequence). The CDR3 spells CASSATGAGELFF. CDR3 DNA: TGTGCCAGCAGCGCCACAGGGGCCGGGGAGCTGTTTTTT.

The DNA of the CDR3 is TGTGCCAGTTCCATAGCGGGGGGAGACAATGAGCAGTTCTTC. It specifies CASSIAGGDNEQFF. The chain couples TRBV19 to TRBJ2-1; TRBD2 matches 10 bases. The CDR3 is made up of 14 amino acids. CDR1 and CDR2 (germline): LNHDA, SQIVND (reference sequence). V was pared by 8 bases and J by 5 bases, with 6 bases of the junction left unmatched.

The chain carries TRBV4-1 and TRBJ2-7; 7 nucleotides line up with TRBD1. With 1 base clipped from V and 4 bases from J, the junction kept 10 bases outside the gene matches. This CDR3 is built from 16 residues. Germline CDR1 and CDR2: MGHRA and YSYEKL. In DNA form, the CDR3 reads TGCGCCAGCAGCCAAGGAGGGGGCCGAGGACCATACGAGCAGTACTTC. Its protein is CASSQGGGRGPYEQYF.

This chain links TRBV4-1 with TRBJ2-2; D call uncertain. Trimming took off 8 bases at V and 1 base at J, with 11 bases between the two ends. Germline V gives CDR1 MGHRA, CDR2 YSYEKL. CDR3 length: 14 amino acids. The CDR3 DNA follows: TGCGCCAGCGCGATAGAGAAGAACACCGGGGAGCTGTTTTTT. Translating it yields CASAIEKNTGELFF.

This rearrangement joins TRBV28 to TRBJ2-7; maybe TRBD2 (6 bases). V gave up 7 bases and J gave up 3 bases, with 13 bases separating them. The CDR3 totals 13 residues. Germline V CDR1 and CDR2: MDHEN, SYDVKM. The CDR3: CASTSRGYYEQYF. Here the CDR3 DNA reads TGTGCCAGCACCTCCCGGGGGTACTACGAGCAGTACTTC. Based on the CDR3 plus reference TRBV28 and TRBJ2-7, the full variable domain is DVKVTQSSRYLVKRTGEKVFLECVQDMDHENMFWYRQDPGLGLRLIYFSYDVKMKEKGDIPEGYSVSREKKERFSLILESASTNQTSMYLCASTSRGYYEQYFGPGTRLTVT.

The CDR3 protein is CASSLGGQGRTEAFF. The CDR3 DNA is TGTGCCAGCAGCTTAGGGGGACAGGGAAGGACTGAAGCTTTCTTT. The chain is built from TRBV7-9 and TRBJ1-1; 9 positions match TRBD1. The ends lost 1 base at V and 5 bases at J; junction bases unmatched: 5. Germline V gene lookup returns CDR1 SEHNR and CDR2 FQNEAQ (reference sequence). The CDR3 sequence is 15 residues long. Variable domain in full (rest from reference TRBV7-9 and TRBJ1-1): DTGVSQNPRHKITKRGQNVTFRCDPISEHNRLYWYRQTLGQGPEFLTYFQNEAQLEKSRLLSDRFSAERPKGSFSTLEIQRTEQGDSAMYLCASSLGGQGRTEAFFGQGTRLTVV.

CDR3 coding DNA: TGTGCCAGCAGTTTACGGGATACGCAGTATTTT. This sequence encodes CASSLRDTQYF. The chain links TRBV28 to TRBJ2-3; no clear D gene. Germline V gives CDR1 MDHEN, CDR2 SYDVKM. The CDR3 is 11 residues long. Trimming stripped 2 bases from V and 6 bases from J, with 3 bases between. Using reference TRBV28 and TRBJ2-3 for the parts outside the CDR3, the full variable domain is DVKVTQSSRYLVKRTGEKVFLECVQDMDHENMFWYRQDPGLGLRLIYFSYDVKMKEKGDIPEGYSVSREKKERFSLILESASTNQTSMYLCASSLRDTQYFGPGTRLTVL.